These T cell receptor beta chains were read from a single sample in a study of blood T cells in healthy people across ages. Each CDR3 protein gets one entry after TCRdb re-called the 5' RACE reads with MiXCR. There are about 1.5 million distinct CDR3 sequences in the sample; under 55% occur only once, and 4% lies in the top ten. Sequenced input: blood. The receptors derive from a woman between 18 and 29 years old in good health. Both conserved end residues are part of each CDR3. D genes are given only for firm matches. Rows may omit the clone size; those that give it use once, few, many or a size class.

TGCAGCGTTCCGTGGGGACTTGAGCAGTACTTC CSVPWGLEQYF TRBV29-1 . 11 . TRBJ2-7
TGCGCCAGCAGCGGGGACAGGGAAAGAAGAAACTATGGCTACACCTTC CASSGDRERRNYGYTF TRBV5-1 few 16 TRBD1 TRBJ1-2
TGTGCCAGCAGCGTTCAGGGAGATACGCAGTATTTT CASSVQGDTQYF TRBV9 . 12 . TRBJ2-3
TGTGCCATCAGTGACGTCGAGGCAGATACGCAGTATTTT CAISDVEADTQYF TRBV10-3 few 13 . TRBJ2-3
TGTGCCAGCAGTTTGCTAGGACCGACCTATGGCTACACCTTC CASSLLGPTYGYTF TRBV28 . 14 . TRBJ1-2
TGTGCCAGCAGACTCGGGTCTTTTCCTGAAGCTTTCTTT CASRLGSFPEAFF TRBV7-9 few 13 . TRBJ1-1
TGTGCCAGCAGCTCGATAATAGGACGGTTCTACACTGAAGCTTTCTTT CASSSIIGRFYTEAFF TRBV7-2 few 16 . TRBJ1-1
TGTGCCAGCAGCTTGAACAGGGTGTTGAATGGCTACACCTTC CASSLNRVLNGYTF TRBV7-9 . 14 . TRBJ1-2
TGCGCCAGCAGCTTAACAGGGGGGATAGAGTTCTACGAGCAGTACTTC CASSLTGGIEFYEQYF TRBV5-1 . 16 TRBD1 TRBJ2-7
TGTGCCAGCAGTGACACGGGGTACGGGGTGCAGTTCTTC CASSDTGYGVQFF TRBV6-4 few 13 . TRBJ2-1
TGTGCCAGCATCTTATCGGGACAGGGTTTTCCGTATAGCAATCAGCCCCAGCATTTT CASILSGQGFPYSNQPQHF TRBV25-1 . 19 TRBD1 TRBJ1-5
TGTGCCAGCAGCTTAGTTTCGGGGAGTAACTATGGCTGCACCTTC CASSLVSGSNYGCTF TRBV7-9 . 15 . TRBJ1-2
TGTGCCAGCAGCTTAGCGCGGCCCAGGCATGGCTACACCTTC CASSLARPRHGYTF TRBV7-2 few 14 . TRBJ1-2
TGTGCCAGCAGTTACCTCCCCAGTGCCTCGTGGTATTTT CASSYLPSASWYF TRBV6-5 . 13 . TRBJ2-3
TGCAGTGCTAGAGGACGCGCCCACCCCTTAGAGCAGTACTTC CSARGRAHPLEQYF TRBV20-1 . 14 . TRBJ2-5
TGTGCCAGCAGCACCGGGTCAGCGGGGCGCACAGATACGCAGTATTTT CASSTGSAGRTDTQYF TRBV7-3 . 16 TRBD2 TRBJ2-3
TGCAGCGTTGGACACGAGATGGAAGCTTTCTTT CSVGHEMEAFF TRBV29-1 . 11 . TRBJ1-1
TGCGCCAGCAGCCAAGATAGGGGACTGACTCAAGAGACCCAGTACTTC CASSQDRGLTQETQYF TRBV4-3 . 16 . TRBJ2-5
TGCAGCGTTGATGAGGGAGGGCAAAACATTCAGTACTTC CSVDEGGQNIQYF TRBV29-1 many 13 TRBD2 TRBJ2-4
TGTGCCAGCAGCAAAACACGGGAAAAGTCCTACAATGAGCAGTTCTTC CASSKTREKSYNEQFF TRBV12-1 few 16 . TRBJ2-1
TGTGCCAGCAGTGAAGCAGCACTAGCGGGAGCCGCAGATACGCAGTATTTT CASSEAALAGAADTQYF TRBV2 . 17 TRBD2 TRBJ2-3
TGTGCCAGCAGCGTCCTCGAGGCAGCACAAGAGACCCAGTTCTTC CASSVLEAAQETQFF TRBV9 . 15 . TRBJ2-1
TGCGCCAGCAGCCGGACAGGGGGAGAGCAGTACTTC CASSRTGGEQYF TRBV4-1 many 12 TRBD1 TRBJ2-7
TGCAGTGCTAGTTCTTGGGGGGAGACCCAGTACTTC CSASSWGETQYF TRBV20-1 . 12 . TRBJ2-5
TGTGCCAGCAGCCGGGACAGGGGCAATCAGCAGTACTTC CASSRDRGNQQYF TRBV5-5 . 13 TRBD1 TRBJ2-7
TGTGCCAGCAGTTACGGCGACAGGGGAGTAGATACGCAGTATTTT CASSYGDRGVDTQYF TRBV6-6 few 15 TRBD1 TRBJ2-3
TGCAGCGTCCGGACAGGGGGTCCCCACGAGCAGTACTTC CSVRTGGPHEQYF TRBV29-1 . 13 TRBD1 TRBJ2-7
TGTGCCAGCAGCGCACAGGGCGGGGACTATGGCTACACCTTC CASSAQGGDYGYTF TRBV7-9 few 14 . TRBJ1-2
TGTGCCACCACCCGGGACCGCAAAGCAAAACTGTTTTTT CATTRDRKAKLFF TRBV15 . 13 . TRBJ1-4
TGTGCCACCAGTGCCTTGGGGACAGATCAAGAGACCCAGTACTTC CATSALGTDQETQYF TRBV24-1 . 15 TRBD1 TRBJ2-5
TGTGCCAGCAACTTCCCAAGGCAGGGGTACACCGGGGAGCTGTTTTTT CASNFPRQGYTGELFF TRBV12-3/TRBV12-4 few 16 . TRBJ2-2
TGCAGTGCGGGAGTAGCGGGGGGGCTCATCACAGATACGCAGTATTTT CSAGVAGGLITDTQYF TRBV20-1 . 16 TRBD2 TRBJ2-3
TGCGGCGTACTCCGGGGCCCACCAACCTACTATGGCTACACCTTC CGVLRGPPTYYGYTF TRBV29-1 . 15 . TRBJ1-2
TGTGCCAGCAGTGACTCGAATGGTGGTGGCTACACCTTC CASSDSNGGGYTF TRBV6-6 . 13 . TRBJ1-2
TGTGCCACCACCAAGAGGAGTGGACCTTTACACATTCAGTACTTC CATTKRSGPLHIQYF TRBV24-1 . 15 . TRBJ2-4
TGTGCCAGCAGTTACGCTATCGACCCTAGTTTGGGCTACACCTTC CASSYAIDPSLGYTF TRBV6-6 . 15 . TRBJ1-2
TGCGCCAGCAGTACGGGACAGCTCCGGCAGTACTTC CASSTGQLRQYF TRBV5-1 . 12 TRBD1 TRBJ2-7
TGTGCCAGCAGCGTAGTGCCTAGTGGGTTGGCTGGGTCCGGGGAGCTGTTTTTT CASSVVPSGLAGSGELFF TRBV9 . 18 . TRBJ2-2
TGCAGCGTTGAAGGTCTAGCGGGGAGCGAGCAGTACTTC CSVEGLAGSEQYF TRBV29-1 few 13 TRBD2 TRBJ2-7
TGTGCCAGCAGTTTAGAAGGGCTAGTGGGGACAGATATGCAATATTTT CASSLEGLVGTDMQYF TRBV12-3/TRBV12-4 . 16 TRBD1 TRBJ2-3
TGTGCCAGCAGCCGGACAGGATACAATGAGCAGTACTTC CASSRTGYNEQYF TRBV3-1 . 13 TRBD1 TRBJ2-7
TGTGCCAGCAGCGTAGACAGAGCCCACACTGAAGCTTTCTTT CASSVDRAHTEAFF TRBV9 . 14 . TRBJ1-1
TGTGCCAGCAGCACCCAGGGACAGGTCGGCACTGAAGCTTTCTTT CASSTQGQVGTEAFF TRBV7-6 . 15 TRBD1 TRBJ1-1
TGTGCCAGCTCAAGTGGACCTCGGGACATGCCCCAGCATTTT CASSSGPRDMPQHF TRBV18 . 14 . TRBJ1-5
TGTGCCAGCAGCTTACGGGGGACAGGGGACACTGAAGCTTTCTTT CASSLRGTGDTEAFF TRBV7-3 . 15 TRBD1 TRBJ1-1
TGTGCCAGCAACGACCTAGCGGGAGGCACAGATACGCAGTATTTT CASNDLAGGTDTQYF TRBV6-1 few 15 TRBD2 TRBJ2-3
TGTGCCAGCAGCTTAGCGGGACCGCTAGCCTACGAGCAGTACTTC CASSLAGPLAYEQYF TRBV7-9 . 15 . TRBJ2-7
TGTGCCAGCAGTTTGAGGGAAGAGACCCAGTACTTC CASSLREETQYF TRBV12-3/TRBV12-4 many 12 . TRBJ2-5
TGTGCCAGCAGTTCTTGGACGGACAATGAGCAGTTCTTC CASSSWTDNEQFF TRBV27 few 13 . TRBJ2-1
TGCGCCAGCAGCCAAGATGAACTAGCGGCGACAGATACGCAGTATTTT CASSQDELAATDTQYF TRBV4-3 . 16 TRBD2 TRBJ2-3
TGCGCCAGCGGGGCTAGCGGGAGTTGGAATGAGCAGTTCTTC CASGASGSWNEQFF TRBV5-1 . 14 TRBD2 TRBJ2-1
TGTGCCAGCAGCCAAGATTTTGGCGGGGACCTTGGAGAGACCCAGTACTTC CASSQDFGGDLGETQYF TRBV3-1 . 17 . TRBJ2-5
TGTGCCAGCAGCTTGGCTACCGGGAGATACTACGAGCAGTACTTC CASSLATGRYYEQYF TRBV7-8 . 15 . TRBJ2-7
TGTGCCAGCAGCGTAGAACCAGGATATGGCTACACCTTC CASSVEPGYGYTF TRBV9 few 13 . TRBJ1-2
TGTGCCAGCAGCTCGCTCCAAGGGGGGAGAGGCTACACCTTC CASSSLQGGRGYTF TRBV7-2 . 14 . TRBJ1-2